Below are 30 T cell receptor beta chains sequenced from a single sample in a study of identical twins (dated by TCRdb to 2015 to 2016). Library preparation used 5' RACE. The listed sequencing device is Illumina HiSeq 2000. The public reads were reprocessed in TCRdb via fastp at Q25 and MiXCR, keeping in-frame beta chains. Entries are consolidated by CDR3 protein sequence, retaining the most common genes and DNA. In this sample the table shows about 340,000 distinct CDR3 sequences, about 12% of which occur a single time. 7.2% of the sample is held by the ten biggest clonotypes. This same sample was also taken into another study, of yellow fever vaccine responses in identical twins.

Sequencing was carried out using CD8+ T cells sorted from blood. These receptors all stem from a woman under 30 in good health.

The chain carries TRBV11-2 and TRBJ2-1, with 9 bases aligning to TRBD1. The CDR3 is 17 amino acids. Trimming took 5 bases from V and 8 from J; bases not matched to a gene: 16. Germline V lookup: CDR1 SGHAT, CDR2 FQNNGV. CDR3 amino acids: CASSLRDGTGRVYEQFF. The CDR3 DNA reads TGTGCCAGCAGCCTCCGAGACGGGACAGGGAGAGTTTATGAGCAGTTCTTC. Together with reference TRBV11-2 and TRBJ2-1, the CDR3 gives the full variable domain: EAGVAQSPRYKIIEKRQSVAFWCNPISGHATLYWYQQILGQGPKLLIQFQNNGVVDDSQLPKDRFSAERLKGVDSTLKIQPAKLEDSAVYLCASSLRDGTGRVYEQFFGPGTRLTVL.

V gene TRBV25-1 combines with J gene TRBJ2-1, with D tentatively TRBD1 (6 bases). The length of the CDR3 is 12 residues. V lost 7 bases and J lost 4, with 8 bases in between. Germline CDR1 is MGHDK and CDR2 is SYGVNS. DNA of the CDR3: TGTGCCAGCAACGACAGGTACAATGAGCAGTTCTTC. Translated, it gives CASNDRYNEQFF.

The CDR3 DNA follows: TGTGCCAGCAGCCCACAGGGTGGGACAGATACGCAGTATTTT. Protein: CASSPQGGTDTQYF. V is TRBV7-7 and J is TRBJ2-3; possible D gene TRBD1, 6 bases. Germline CDR1 reads SSHAT; CDR2 reads FNYEAQ (reference sequence). The V end lost 5 bases, the J end lost 3 bases, and 12 bases lay between the germline ends. The CDR3 has 14 residues.

The J gene is TRBJ2-7, the V gene TRBV10-3, with D unresolved. Trimming shortened V by 3 bases and J by 3 bases, and 9 bases separated the two germline ends. CDR1 is ENHRY and CDR2 is SYGVKD in the germline V gene. The CDR3 has 13 amino acids. The CDR3: CAISDPDYYEQYF. CDR3 DNA sequence: TGTGCCATCAGTGACCCCGATTACTACGAGCAGTACTTC.

This clonotype occurred a few times. CDR3 coding DNA: TGTGCCACCAGTGATCCGACAGGCTCGAACCCGGAGGCCTCCTACAATGAGCAGTTCTTC. Encoded protein: CATSDPTGSNPEASYNEQFF. This chain joins TRBV24-1 and TRBJ2-1; tentative D call: TRBD1 (6 bases). This CDR3 is built from 20 residues. Between the trimmed V and J ends, which lost 3 bases and 0 bases, there was a span of 23 bases. CDR1 is KGHDR, CDR2 SFDVKD, per germline.

The chain recombines TRBV2 with TRBJ2-3; 10 bases are shared with TRBD2. The V segment lost 6 bases and the J segment 2 bases; nucleotides outside the gene matches: 8. This CDR3 contains 16 residues. The V gene's germline CDR1 is SNHLY and CDR2 FYNNEI. The CDR3 protein is CASRKGLAAHTDTQYF. The CDR3 region has the DNA TGTGCCAGCAGGAAAGGACTAGCGGCTCACACAGATACGCAGTATTTT.

The sample holds many counts of this clonotype. The chain has TRBV4-1 and TRBJ2-1; tentatively, D is TRBD1 (5 bases). This CDR3 comprises 15 residues. Deletions cut 4 bases from V and 2 bases from J, with 12 bases between. Looked up from germline, CDR1 is MGHRA and CDR2 is YSYEKL. In DNA form, the CDR3 reads TGCGCCAGCAGCCCGTCAGGGCCCCCCTACAATGAGCAGTTCTTC. It codes for CASSPSGPPYNEQFF.

The chain employs TRBV9 and TRBJ2-2; 7 nucleotides match TRBD1. Looked up from germline, CDR1 is SGDLS and CDR2 is YYNGEE. The CDR3 is 17 residues long. V lost 4 bases and J lost 2; bases outside the gene matches: 11. As DNA, the CDR3 is TGTGCCAGCAGCTTCTCAAGGGGGCAGCCAAACACCGGGGAGCTGTTTTTT. Amino acid sequence: CASSFSRGQPNTGELFF. Combining the CDR3 with reference TRBV9 and TRBJ2-2 gives the whole variable domain DSGVTQTPKHLITATGQRVTLRCSPRSGDLSVYWYQQSLDQGLQFLIQYYNGEERAKGNILERFSAQQFPDLHSELNLSSLELGDSALYFCASSFSRGQPNTGELFFGEGSRLTVL.

This chain links TRBV15 with TRBJ2-7; 9 bases map to TRBD1. Germline V CDR1 and CDR2: LNHNV, YYDKDF (reference sequence). Trimming removed 3 bases from V and 1 base from J; junction bases left unmatched: 1. The CDR3 is made up of 14 amino acids. The chain's CDR3 is CATSSDRGSYEQYF. In nucleotides, the CDR3 is TGTGCCACCAGCAGTGACAGGGGGTCCTACGAGCAGTACTTC. The full variable domain, rest sourced from reference TRBV15 and TRBJ2-7, is DAMVIQNPRYQVTQFGKPVTLSCSQTLNHNVMYWYQQKSSQAPKLLFHYYDKDFNNEADTPDNFQSRRPNTSFCFLDIRSPGLGDTAMYLCATSSDRGSYEQYFGPGTRLTVT.

The chain has TRBV5-6 and TRBJ2-7, with D perhaps TRBD1 (5 bases). CDR3 length equals 14 residues. V was trimmed by 1 base and J by 3 bases, leaving 11 bases between them. Germline V gives CDR1 SGHDT, CDR2 YYEEEE. The CDR3 reads CASSLWTSYYEQYF. In DNA, the CDR3 is TGTGCCAGCAGCTTGTGGACATCATACTACGAGCAGTACTTC.

This clonotype has ten or more counts. The chain employs TRBV12-3 or TRBV12-4 and TRBJ1-1, with D possibly TRBD1 on 6 matching bases. The germline V and J ends were trimmed by 3 bases and 1 base, with 9 bases remaining between them. The CDR3 spans 14 residues. CDR3 sequence reads: CASSFAGQNTEAFF. CDR3 in DNA: TGTGCCAGCAGTTTCGCGGGACAGAACACTGAAGCTTTCTTT.

This clonotype was observed at least ten times. The J gene is TRBJ1-1, the V gene TRBV20-1; D possibly corresponds to TRBD1 (5 bases). This CDR3 has 13 amino acids. V was shortened by 3 bases and J by 6 bases, with 14 bases between the two germline ends. Germline-derived CDR1 and CDR2 are DFQATT and SNEGSKA (reference sequence). The CDR3 DNA is TGCAGTGCTAGTCGGGGGAGGGTGCCTGAAGCTTTCTTT. Its protein is CSASRGRVPEAFF.

The sample holds a few counts of this clonotype. V is TRBV14 and J is TRBJ2-7, with 7 bases identical to TRBD1. J lost 4 bases, V lost 3 bases, and 9 bases had no gene match. Germline V CDR1 and CDR2: SGHDN, FVKESK. The CDR3 runs to 15 residues. The CDR3 is CASSHGEGTVYEQYF. CDR3 in DNA: TGTGCCAGCAGCCATGGCGAAGGGACAGTGTACGAGCAGTACTTC.

The V call is TRBV12-3 or TRBV12-4, the J call TRBJ1-4; no reliable D call. The CDR3 runs 14 residues. V was shortened by 5 bases and J by 4 bases, with 11 bases between the two germline ends. The CDR3 is CASSVVGYNEKLFF. In nucleotides, the CDR3 is TGTGCCAGCAGTGTAGTGGGGTATAATGAAAAACTGTTTTTT.

This clonotype has a handful of counts. This sequence joins TRBV20-1 and TRBJ2-3; no clear D gene. The CDR3 has 14 amino acids. V was cut by 0 bases and J by 7 bases, with 14 bases left in between. Germline-derived CDR1 and CDR2 are DFQATT and SNEGSKA (reference sequence). The CDR3 coding sequence is TGCAGTGCTAGAGAGAGAGGACCGTATTATACGCAGTATTTT. Translated: CSARERGPYYTQYF.

This chain connects TRBV7-8 to TRBJ2-3; D not resolved. Germline CDR1 and CDR2: SGHVS and FQNEAQ. The CDR3 runs 15 residues. Trimming shortened V by 3 bases and J by 0 bases, and 10 bases separated the two germline ends. Here the CDR3 reads CASSFPLTSTDTQYF. For the CDR3, the DNA is TGTGCCAGCAGCTTCCCGCTTACTAGCACAGATACGCAGTATTTT.

This clonotype turned up a few times. The chain is built from TRBV6-1 and TRBJ1-5; 7 bases are shared with TRBD1. The germline CDR1 and CDR2 sequences are MNHNS and SASEGT. V dropped 4 bases and J dropped 3; count of bases not matched to a gene: 6. This CDR3 is built from 15 residues. This chain's CDR3 is CASSVTGSDNQPQHF. CDR3 bases: TGTGCCAGCAGTGTGACAGGGAGTGACAATCAGCCCCAGCATTTT.

The chain couples TRBV29-1 to TRBJ2-7; D ambiguous. Trimming took off 1 base at V and 0 bases at J, with 7 bases between the two ends. Germline values: CDR1 SQVTM, CDR2 ANQGSEA. The CDR3 is made up of 13 amino acids. CDR3 nucleotide sequence: TGCAGCGTTGAAGGGGCCAACTCCTACGAGCAGTACTTC. Its protein is CSVEGANSYEQYF.

This chain uses TRBV11-2 with TRBJ2-1; 12 bases match TRBD2. Per germline, CDR1 SGHAT and CDR2 FQNNGV. With 5 bases clipped from V and 15 bases from J, the junction kept 8 bases outside the gene matches. This CDR3 spans 13 amino acids. Here the CDR3 reads CASSPTSGSPGFF. The CDR3 DNA reads TGTGCCAGCAGCCCGACTAGCGGGAGCCCCGGGTTCTTC.

This chain joins TRBV27 and TRBJ1-1; 8 bases line up with TRBD1. Trimming at V came to 5 bases and at J to 0 bases, leaving 5 bases not matched to a gene. Germline V gives CDR1 MNHEY, CDR2 SMNVEV (reference sequence). The length of the CDR3 is 15 residues. As DNA, the CDR3 is TGTGCCAGCAGTGCGCGACAGGGGATGAACACTGAAGCTTTCTTT. It yields the protein CASSARQGMNTEAFF.

The rearrangement joins TRBV5-4 to TRBJ2-2; D remains ambiguous. V lost 3 bases, J lost 5 bases, and 5 bases lay in between. Germline V lookup: CDR1 SGHNT, CDR2 YYREEE (reference sequence). CDR3 length: 12 amino acids. The CDR3: CASSSETGELFF. The CDR3 DNA reads as TGTGCCAGCAGCTCCGAAACCGGGGAGCTGTTTTTT.

This clonotype has more than one count but fewer than ten. The chain has TRBV20-1 and TRBJ2-3; D may be TRBD2 (6 bases). Per the germline V gene, CDR1 is DFQATT and CDR2 is SNEGSKA (reference sequence). Deletions cut 0 bases from V and 4 bases from J, with 17 bases between. This CDR3 is 16 amino acids long. DNA for the CDR3: TGCAGTGCTAGAGATGTTCCGGGGGTCCGGGCAGATACGCAGTATTTT. It codes for CSARDVPGVRADTQYF.

The V call is TRBV3-1, the J call TRBJ2-5; the D call may be TRBD1 or TRBD2 (5 bases each). Germline CDR1 LGHDT, CDR2 YNNKEL (reference sequence). V dropped 8 bases and J dropped 1 base, with 23 bases sitting between them. This CDR3 spans 17 amino acids. CDR3 coding DNA: TGTGCCAGCTCTATCATCGTCCGGGACGGACCCCAAGAGACCCAGTACTTC. The encoded protein is CASSIIVRDGPQETQYF.

Only a few counts were recorded for this clonotype. This chain uses TRBV9 with TRBJ2-1, with D unresolved. The V end was cut by 0 bases, the J end by 7 bases, with 8 bases between. CDR3 length equals 13 residues. CDR1 is SGDLS and CDR2 is YYNGEE in the germline V gene. The CDR3 region is CASSVAPRNEQFF. DNA of the CDR3: TGTGCCAGCAGCGTAGCCCCGCGGAATGAGCAGTTCTTC.

This chain links TRBV28 with TRBJ2-1; no clear D gene. CDR1 and CDR2 (germline): MDHEN, SYDVKM. V was pared by 6 bases and J by 6 bases, with 12 bases between. The CDR3 length is 13 residues. CDR3 loop: CASRPGPGNEQFF. The CDR3 DNA is TGTGCCAGCAGACCGGGCCCAGGCAATGAGCAGTTCTTC.

This clonotype came up a few times. The chain recombines TRBV12-3 or TRBV12-4 with TRBJ2-1, with TRBD2 identical over 7 bases. The CDR3 runs 14 residues. V lost 7 bases and J lost 1; bases outside the gene matches: 4. The DNA for the CDR3 is TGTGCCAGCAAGGAGCGGGAATCCTACAATGAGCAGTTCTTC. Protein sequence: CASKERESYNEQFF.

A few counts support this clonotype. The chain uses TRBV2 and TRBJ2-5; D perhaps matches TRBD2 (7 bases). The V gene lost 11 bases and the J gene lost 4 bases, with 17 bases spanning the gap. The CDR3 runs to 13 residues. CDR1 is SNHLY, CDR2 FYNNEI, per germline. The CDR3 spells CASRGGKLETQYF. DNA of the CDR3: TGTGCCTCGAGGGGGGGTAAACTAGAGACCCAGTACTTC.

The J gene is TRBJ2-3, the V gene TRBV6-1, with 12 bases identical to TRBD2. The germline CDR1 and CDR2 sequences are MNHNS and SASEGT. There are 16 residues in the CDR3. J was trimmed by 5 bases and V by 4 bases; bases with no gene match: 7. For the CDR3, the DNA is TGTGCCAGCAGTGGTAGACTAGCGGGAGTGATAGATACGCAGTATTTT. The encoded protein is CASSGRLAGVIDTQYF.

This clonotype was observed many times. The V call is TRBV27, the J call TRBJ1-2; no reliable D call. The CDR3 runs 14 residues. Trimming took off 2 bases at V and 4 bases at J, with 11 bases between the two ends. Germline CDR1 MNHEY, CDR2 SMNVEV (reference sequence). CDR3 region: CASSLNSRAYGYTF. The CDR3 nucleotides are TGTGCCAGCAGTTTAAATTCCAGAGCCTATGGCTACACCTTC.

This clonotype appeared a few times. The rearrangement uses TRBV27 and TRBJ2-7; D gene ambiguous. This CDR3 region has 17 residues. V lost 2 bases and J lost 0, with 17 bases in between. Germline V gene sequence: CDR1 MNHEY, CDR2 SMNVEV (reference sequence). CDR3 nucleotides: TGTGCCAGCAGTTTAAGGAAAGGTCATTTTGGCTCCTACGAGCAGTACTTC. The encoded protein is CASSLRKGHFGSYEQYF.